Below are 2 T cell receptor beta chains sequenced from a single sample in a study of molecular identifiers for immune sequencing clone quantification. One entry per CDR3 protein results from TCRdb running MiXCR on the PCR reads. The sample shows about 640,000 distinct CDR3 sequences, approximately 20% of them seen only once. Sequencing used naive CD8+ T cells from blood, with Jurkat cell RNA spiked in. Regarding subset: FACS-sorted CD8+CD4-CCR7+CD45RA+ naive T cells. The receptors stem from a human donor in good health. Some libraries in this study had Jurkat cell RNA spiked in.

For this clonotype: A much larger clone sits a single nucleotide away, making a read error possible. The genes are TRBV7-9 and TRBJ2-2, with D perhaps matching TRBD1 or TRBD2 (5 bases each). This CDR3 has 15 amino acids. The V gene's germline CDR1 is SEHNR and CDR2 FQNEAQ (reference sequence). Trimming left V 5 bases short and J 7 bases short, with 17 bases between. The CDR3 bases are TGTGCCAGCAGCAGCCGGGGCAGGGCTTACGGGGAGCTGTTTTTT. This translates into CASSSRGRAYGELFF. The variable domain in full, with the rest retrieved from reference TRBV7-9 and TRBJ2-2, is DTGVSQNPRHKITKRGQNVTFRCDPISEHNRLYWYRQTLGQGPEFLTYFQNEAQLEKSRLLSDRFSAERPKGSFSTLEIQRTEQGDSAMYLCASSSRGRAYGELFFGEGSRLTVL.

This clonotype appeared many times. This sequence joins TRBV7-9 and TRBJ2-3; no definite D call. Trimming shortened V by 8 bases and J by 5 bases, and 14 bases separated the two germline ends. The CDR3 is 13 amino acids. Germline V gives CDR1 SEHNR, CDR2 FQNEAQ (reference sequence). This CDR3 is CASRKTGGDTQYF. CDR3 nucleotide sequence: TGTGCCAGCCGGAAGACGGGCGGAGATACGCAGTATTTT.